Listed below are T cell receptor beta chains from one sample, sequenced in a study of CD4+ T cells in melanoma. Method: immunoSEQ multiplex PCR; TCRdb's copy keeps in-frame clones and lacks some. The sample records about 140,000 clones, about nine tenths being singletons. The receptors originated from a human donor with melanoma. Both conserved end residues are part of each CDR3. The D gene is left open where the match is weak. Not every row has a clone size; where given, it reads once, few, many or a size class.

d_gene	v_gene	j_gene	abundance	CDR3nt	CDR3aa
.	TRBV6-5	TRBJ1-1	.	TGTGCCAGCAGTTACTCGGCAGGGGTATCAGCTTTCTTT	CASSYSAGVSAFF
.	TRBV19	TRBJ2-5	once	TGTGCCAGTAGCAGTAGAGGGACCCAAGAGACCCAGTACTTC	CASSSRGTQETQYF
TRBD1	TRBV5-6	TRBJ1-2	.	TGTGCCAGCGTGACAGGGGAAGATATCGGCTACACCTTC	CASVTGEDIGYTF
.	TRBV7-8	TRBJ1-1	.	TGTGCCAGCAGCTTATCGGTATCTGAAGCTTTCTTT	CASSLSVSEAFF
.	TRBV7-9	TRBJ1-2	.	TGTGCCAGCAGCCCCCTCAGCAAGGGCTACACCTTC	CASSPLSKGYTF
.	TRBV14	TRBJ2-3	.	TGTGCCAGCAGCCAAGATCTTGGAGCAGGGACCGCGGATACGCAGTATTTT	CASSQDLGAGTADTQYF
.	TRBV5-6	TRBJ2-3	.	TGTGCCAGCAGCGCGGTCAGGAGCTACACAGATACGCAGTATTTT	CASSAVRSYTDTQYF
.	TRBV4-2	TRBJ1-2	.	TGTGCCAGCAGCCAAGCTCCGGGAGGCTACACCTTC	CASSQAPGGYTF
TRBD1	TRBV6-1	TRBJ1-2	.	TGTGCCAGCAGACAGACAGGGGCCCATGGCTACACCTTC	CASRQTGAHGYTF
TRBD1	TRBV19	TRBJ1-1	.	TGTGCCAGTATACCGGCCAGGGGGCATAGGAACACTGAAGCTTTCTTT	CASIPARGHRNTEAFF
.	TRBV18	TRBJ2-7	.	TGTGCCAGCTCACCTGCCCGATACTACGAGCAGTACTTC	CASSPARYYEQYF
.	TRBV2	TRBJ1-4	.	TGTGCCAGCGTAGCTCAGGGTCAGCCTAATGAAAAACTGTTTTTT	CASVAQGQPNEKLFF
.	TRBV6-1	TRBJ2-7	.	TGTGCCAGCAGGGACCTCCCGTACGAGCAGTACTTC	CASRDLPYEQYF
.	TRBV5-1	TRBJ2-1	.	TGCGCCAGCAGCTTGGGACAACCAAGAAGGGATGAGCAGTTCTTC	CASSLGQPRRDEQFF
TRBD2	TRBV4-1	TRBJ2-2	.	TGCGCCAGCACCTCCCGCGGGGGAGACACCGGGGAGCTGTTTTTT	CASTSRGGDTGELFF
.	TRBV18	TRBJ1-2	.	TGTGCCAGCTCACCTAGGGTATCTGGCTACACCTTC	CASSPRVSGYTF
.	TRBV28	TRBJ2-4	.	TGTGCCAGCAGTGGGCGGACAGCCAAAAACATTCAGTACTTC	CASSGRTAKNIQYF
TRBD1	TRBV29-1	TRBJ1-1	.	TGCAGCGTTGAAGACGGCAGGGGGGCTTTCTTT	CSVEDGRGAFF
.	TRBV4-1	TRBJ1-6	.	TGCGCCAGCAGCCAAGATAGTGGGCGGGGTATAAGGAGCGGCGGGTATTCACCCCTCCACTTT	CASSQDSGRGIRSGGYSPLHF
TRBD1	TRBV5-6	TRBJ1-1	.	TGTGCCAGCAGCTTGGGGGGACAGGGGCGCGGCACTGAAGCTTTCTTT	CASSLGGQGRGTEAFF
.	TRBV5-1	TRBJ1-3	.	TGCGCCAGCAGCGAACTCTTCGACTCTGGAAACACCATATATTTT	CASSELFDSGNTIYF
TRBD2	TRBV6-1	TRBJ2-3	.	TGTGCCAGCAGTCGAGCGGGACCCACAGATACGCAGTATTTT	CASSRAGPTDTQYF
.	TRBV6-5	TRBJ1-5	.	TGTGCCAGCAGTTACCGCGGGGGCAATCAGCCCCAGCATTTT	CASSYRGGNQPQHF
.	TRBV18	TRBJ1-5	.	TGTGCCAGCTCACCAGGCGTTTCCAATCAGCCCCAGCATTTT	CASSPGVSNQPQHF
.	TRBV7-9	TRBJ2-5	few	TGTGCCAGCAGCTTAGCATTAGCCGGAGAGACCCAGTACTTC	CASSLALAGETQYF
.	TRBV7-2	TRBJ2-7	.	TGTGCCAGCAGCTTAAGACAGGCGGACGAGCAGTACTTC	CASSLRQADEQYF
TRBD1	TRBV2	TRBJ1-2	once	TGTGCCAGCAGGCCCGGGACAGGGGGTGATAACTATGGCTACACCTTC	CASRPGTGGDNYGYTF
.	TRBV6-5	TRBJ1-4	.	TGTGCCAGCAGTTACTCCGGTTTTCGTGAAAAACTGTTTTTT	CASSYSGFREKLFF
.	TRBV19	TRBJ1-1	once	TGTGCCAGTAGTCACCCCGGGGCTAGCAACACTGAAGCTTTCTTT	CASSHPGASNTEAFF
TRBD2	TRBV19	TRBJ2-2	.	TGTGCCAGCGGACTAGCGGGGGGTGCTGGGGGGGAGCTGTTTTTT	CASGLAGGAGGELFF
TRBD1	TRBV6-1	TRBJ1-2	.	TGTGCCAACCAGCCACCGGGACAGAGAAACTATGGCTACACCTTC	CANQPPGQRNYGYTF
.	TRBV4-1	TRBJ1-5	.	TGCGCCAGCAGCCAAGATCCCAACATCCAGCCCCAGCATTTT	CASSQDPNIQPQHF
.	TRBV7-9	TRBJ1-4	.	TGTGCCAGCAGCTTACTTTTAAATGAAAAACTGTTTTTT	CASSLLLNEKLFF
.	TRBV2	TRBJ1-1	.	TGTGCCAGCAGTGAAGCGGACATTGAAGCTTTCTTT	CASSEADIEAFF
.	TRBV2	TRBJ2-7	.	TGTGCCAGCAGACCCGGATGGGACGAGCAGTACTTC	CASRPGWDEQYF
.	TRBV9	TRBJ2-7	.	TGTGCCAGCAGCGTTTCCGGGCAGGGGTCCTACGAGCAGTACTTC	CASSVSGQGSYEQYF
.	TRBV4-2	TRBJ1-2	.	TGTGCCAGCAGCCAAGGTGGGGAGGGACCAAACTATGGCTACACCTTC	CASSQGGEGPNYGYTF
.	TRBV5-4	TRBJ1-1	.	TGTGCAATCCGAGCGGGGGCCGTGAACACTGAAGCTTTCTTT	CAIRAGAVNTEAFF
.	TRBV29-1	TRBJ1-3	once	TGCAGCGTTTCACAGGGTTACGAGAGAAACACCATATATTTT	CSVSQGYERNTIYF
TRBD1	TRBV5-1	TRBJ2-5	.	TGCGCCAGCAGGTACTACGACAGGGGGGGCCAAGAGACCCAGTACTTC	CASRYYDRGGQETQYF
.	TRBV19	TRBJ2-3	few	TGTGCCAGTAGAGGGACACAGGCAGATACGCAGTATTTT	CASRGTQADTQYF
TRBD1	TRBV27	TRBJ1-2	.	TGTGCCAGCAGTCTCAGGGGGCGCTTGGGCTACACCTTC	CASSLRGRLGYTF